This TCR beta chain stems from a study of long-term antiretroviral therapy in people with HIV. Study information: The immediate-ART recommendation dates to 2015, and the earliest samples predate it by about a decade.

At survey level, the immunoSEQ assay was run in its v3.0 version. Data came from immunoSEQ multiplex PCR; TCRdb stores just in-frame clones and leaves some out. The sample comprises 30,000 or so clones, around 85% of which are singletons, and about 7.7% rests with the top ten. In the case of this clone: Antigen specificity is unknown.

Each HIV participant was treated in the United States. Germline V gives CDR1 SEHNR, CDR2 FQNEAQ (reference sequence). Trimming removed 11 bases from V and 1 base from J, with 8 bases in between. CDR3 length: 11 residues. Study-wide results and limits: Diversity measured after ART increased yet remained under transplant donor controls. Narrower CDR3 length ranges marked HIV repertoires relative to controls.

This chain links TRBV7-9 with TRBJ1-1; D is unresolved. The TCR was taken from a man aged 35-49 years with HIV. The sample in question was unsorted PBMCs, obtained 3 years after starting antiretroviral therapy. The CDR3, as DNA: TGTGCCCTCCAGTCGAACACTGAAGCTTTCTTT. Translating gives CALQSNTEAFF.